This is a list of T cell receptor beta chains from one sample in a study of a mutant IDH1 vaccine in newly diagnosed glioma. Libraries were prepared by immunoSEQ multiplex PCR; TCRdb keeps only in-frame clonotypes and omits some of them. The table has 90,000 to 100,000 clones, 85% to 90% seen once; the top ten hold over 0.6%. These receptors are not linked to any known antigen. The sample consisted of PBMCs, taken from a glioma patient whose treatment included an IDH1 peptide vaccine. These receptors all stem from a woman between 45 and 60 years old with glioma. Each CDR3 is given with its conserved first and last residue. D genes are given only for firm matches. Where a row states a size, it is once, few, many or the class of an expanded clone; other rows omit it.

TRBD1,TRBJ1-6,TRBV4-1,NA,TGCGCCAGCAGCCAAGTCCTGGACAGGAGAAATTCACCCCTCCACTTT,CASSQVLDRRNSPLHF
NA,TRBJ1-1,TRBV11-3,NA,TGTGCCAGCAGCTTAGGGGGCGACAGTGAAGCTTTCTTT,CASSLGGDSEAFF
TRBD2,TRBJ2-5,TRBV4-2,NA,TGTGCCAGCAGCCAAGTGGGACTAGCGGGAAGAGAGACCCAGTACTTC,CASSQVGLAGRETQYF
NA,TRBJ2-7,TRBV21-1,NA,TGTGCCAGCAGCAAAGAGGGTTACGAGCAGTACTTC,CASSKEGYEQYF
NA,TRBJ2-7,TRBV6-5,NA,TGTGCCAGCAGTTACGCAGGACATAGCTCCTACGAGCAGTACTTC,CASSYAGHSSYEQYF
TRBD2,TRBJ2-1,TRBV25-1,NA,TGTGCCAGCACCCGAAGCGGGAGCTCCTACAATGAGCAGTTCTTC,CASTRSGSSYNEQFF
NA,TRBJ1-5,TRBV7-2,NA,TGTGCCAGCAGCTTAGGACGGTGGGGGGGCAATCAGCCCCAGCATTTT,CASSLGRWGGNQPQHF
TRBD2,TRBJ2-7,TRBV6-6,NA,TGTGCCAGCACCGCCGACTGGGGGGAGGGCCCGGTAGGGCAGTACTTC,CASTADWGEGPVGQYF
TRBD2,TRBJ2-7,TRBV28,NA,TGTGCCAGCCCTCCTAGCGGGAGCTCCTACGAGCAGTACTTC,CASPPSGSSYEQYF
TRBD2,TRBJ2-5,TRBV9,once,TGTGCCAGCAGCGTAGACCCAGCGGGACAAGAGACCCAGTACTTC,CASSVDPAGQETQYF
NA,TRBJ2-2,TRBV10-3,NA,TGTGCCATCAGAATGAACACCGGGGAGCTGTTTTTT,CAIRMNTGELFF
TRBD2,TRBJ2-1,TRBV2,once,TGTGCCAGCAGTAGAAGCGGGAGCTCCTACAATGAGCAGTTCTTC,CASSRSGSSYNEQFF
NA,TRBJ2-7,TRBV7-2,once,TGTGCCAGCAGCTTAGGGCCCTTGGGGGGTGCCTACGAGCAGTACTTC,CASSLGPLGGAYEQYF